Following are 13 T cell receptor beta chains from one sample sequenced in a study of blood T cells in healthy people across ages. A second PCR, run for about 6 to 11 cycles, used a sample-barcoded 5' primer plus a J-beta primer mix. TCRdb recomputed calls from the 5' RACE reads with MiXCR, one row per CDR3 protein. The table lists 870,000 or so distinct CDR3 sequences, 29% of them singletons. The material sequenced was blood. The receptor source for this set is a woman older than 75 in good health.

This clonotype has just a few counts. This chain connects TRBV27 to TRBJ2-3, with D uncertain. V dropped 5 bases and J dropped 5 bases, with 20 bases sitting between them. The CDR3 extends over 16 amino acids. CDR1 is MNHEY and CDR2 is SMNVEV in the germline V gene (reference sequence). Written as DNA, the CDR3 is TGTGCCAGCAGTCCACCCTGGGCCAAGCTGGGAGATACGCAGTATTTT. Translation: CASSPPWAKLGDTQYF.

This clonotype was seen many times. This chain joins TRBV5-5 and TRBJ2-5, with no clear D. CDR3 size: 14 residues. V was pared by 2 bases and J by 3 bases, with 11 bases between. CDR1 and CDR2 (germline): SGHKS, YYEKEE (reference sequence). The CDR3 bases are TGTGCCAGCAGCTTAAGCGTCCAGGAAGAGACCCAGTACTTC. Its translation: CASSLSVQEETQYF.

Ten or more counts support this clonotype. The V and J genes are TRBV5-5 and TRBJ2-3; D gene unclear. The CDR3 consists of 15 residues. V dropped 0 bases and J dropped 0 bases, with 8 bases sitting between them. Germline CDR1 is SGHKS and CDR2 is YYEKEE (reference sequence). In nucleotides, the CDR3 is TGTGCCAGCAGCTTGGTGTCGGCTAGCACAGATACGCAGTATTTT. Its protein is CASSLVSASTDTQYF.

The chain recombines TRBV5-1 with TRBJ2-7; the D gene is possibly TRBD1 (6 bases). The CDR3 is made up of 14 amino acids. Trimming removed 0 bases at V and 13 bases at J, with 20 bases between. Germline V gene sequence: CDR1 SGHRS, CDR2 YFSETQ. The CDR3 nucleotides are TGCGCCAGCAGCTTGGCACCAGGCGACAGGCCTCGCTACTTC. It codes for CASSLAPGDRPRYF.

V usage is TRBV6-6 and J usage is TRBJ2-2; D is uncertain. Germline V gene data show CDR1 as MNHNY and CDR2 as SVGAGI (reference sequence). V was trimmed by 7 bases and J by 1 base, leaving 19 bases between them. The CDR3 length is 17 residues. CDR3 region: CASIRRFSGLNTGELFF. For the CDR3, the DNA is TGTGCCAGCATCCGCCGGTTCTCCGGGTTGAACACCGGGGAGCTGTTTTTT.

CDR3 residues: CASRLRPLQETQYF. The DNA of the CDR3 is TGTGCCAGCAGGTTAAGACCTCTACAAGAGACCCAGTACTTC. V gene TRBV12-3 or TRBV12-4 combines with J gene TRBJ2-5; D ambiguous. Trimming removed 6 bases at V and 2 bases at J, with 13 bases between. The CDR3 loop spans 14 amino acids.

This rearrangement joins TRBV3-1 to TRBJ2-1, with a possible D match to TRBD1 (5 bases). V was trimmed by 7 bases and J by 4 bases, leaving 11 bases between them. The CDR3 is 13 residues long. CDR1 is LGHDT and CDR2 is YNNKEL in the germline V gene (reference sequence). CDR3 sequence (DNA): TGTGCCAGCACAGGGAACGAGTACAATGAGCAGTTCTTC. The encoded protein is CASTGNEYNEQFF.

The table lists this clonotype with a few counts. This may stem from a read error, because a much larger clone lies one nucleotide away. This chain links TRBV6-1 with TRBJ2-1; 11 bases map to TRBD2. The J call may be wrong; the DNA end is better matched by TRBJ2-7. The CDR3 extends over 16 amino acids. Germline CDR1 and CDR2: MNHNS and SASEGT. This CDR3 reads CASAGLAGSSYNEQYF. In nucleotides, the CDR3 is TGTGCCAGCGCCGGACTAGCGGGTAGCTCCTACAATGAGCAGTACTTC.

CDR3 residues: CASSQGQGGATNEKLFF. Written as DNA, the CDR3 is TGTGCCAGCAGCCAGGGACAGGGAGGTGCAACTAATGAAAAACTGTTTTTT. The chain couples TRBV11-3 to TRBJ1-4, with 9 positions matching TRBD1. CDR3 size: 17 residues. The V gene's germline CDR1 is SGHNT and CDR2 YENEEA. J lost 0 bases, V lost 5 bases, and 7 bases had no gene match. Looking up the rest from reference TRBV11-3 and TRBJ1-4 gives the full variable domain: EAGVVQSPRYKIIEKKQPVAFWCNPISGHNTLYWYLQNLGQGPELLIRYENEEAVDDSQLPKDRFSAERLKGVDSTLKIQPAELGDSAVYLCASSQGQGGATNEKLFFGSGTQLSVL.

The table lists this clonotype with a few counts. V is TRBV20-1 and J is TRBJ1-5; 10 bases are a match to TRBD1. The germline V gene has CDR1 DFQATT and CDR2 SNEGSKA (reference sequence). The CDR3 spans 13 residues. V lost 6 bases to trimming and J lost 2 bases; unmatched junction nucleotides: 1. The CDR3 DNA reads TGCAGTGCAGACAGGGGGCGCAATCAGCCCCAGCATTTT. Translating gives CSADRGRNQPQHF.

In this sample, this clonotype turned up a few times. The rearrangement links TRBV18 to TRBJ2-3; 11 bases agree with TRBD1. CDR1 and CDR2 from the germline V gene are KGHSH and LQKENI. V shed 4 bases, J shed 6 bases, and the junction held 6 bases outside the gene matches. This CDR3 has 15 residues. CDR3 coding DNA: TGTGCCAGCTCACGGGGGACAGGGGGACTTGATACGCAGTATTTT. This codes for CASSRGTGGLDTQYF.

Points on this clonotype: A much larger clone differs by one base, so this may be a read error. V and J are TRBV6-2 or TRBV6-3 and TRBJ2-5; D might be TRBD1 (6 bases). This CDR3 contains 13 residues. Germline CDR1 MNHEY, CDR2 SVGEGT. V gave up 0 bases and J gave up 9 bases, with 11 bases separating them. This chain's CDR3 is CASSYSGAGSQYF. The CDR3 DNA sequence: TGTGCCAGCAGTTACTCGGGGGCTGGGTCCCAGTACTTC.

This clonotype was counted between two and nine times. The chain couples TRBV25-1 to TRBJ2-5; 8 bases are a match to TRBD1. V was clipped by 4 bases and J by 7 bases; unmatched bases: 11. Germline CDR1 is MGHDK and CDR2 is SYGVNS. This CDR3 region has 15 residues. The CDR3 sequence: CASSVRTGSRGTQYF. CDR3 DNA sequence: TGTGCCAGCAGTGTCCGGACAGGGTCACGGGGGACCCAGTACTTC.